The present T cell receptor (beta chain) was sequenced within a study of PD-1 blockade in mismatch repair-deficient tumors. At the level of the study: Patients had over 10 mismatch repair-deficient cancer types, all previously treated and progressing.

Libraries were prepared by immunoSEQ multiplex PCR; TCRdb keeps only in-frame clonotypes and omits some of them. The sample yields about 25,000 clones, 70% to 85% seen once. A remark on this clone: Antigen unknown.

Points from the study as a whole: Tumor-resident clones, often absent from pretreatment blood, expanded after pembrolizumab and then contracted.

V was trimmed by 0 bases and J by 8 bases, leaving 19 bases between them. Germline CDR1 is SGHVS and CDR2 is FQNEAQ. The CDR3 is 16 residues long. Every patient had mismatch repair deficiency by PCR or immunohistochemistry. Sequenced here: PBMCs, sampled before pembrolizumab treatment. The TCR comes from an adult with mismatch repair-deficient cancer. The chain uses TRBV7-8 and TRBJ1-2; D is unclear. The CDR3 region is CASSLAEARALAGYTF. The CDR3, as DNA: TGTGCCAGCAGCTTAGCGGAGGCACGGGCTTTAGCAGGCTACACCTTC.